A single sample is the source of the 2 T cell receptor beta chains below, sequenced in a study of T cells in Graves' hyperthyroidism and ophthalmopathy. TCR beta CDR3 region amplification was performed from RNA transcripts. The primer set for the first-round RT-PCR of the TCR CDR3 was HTBI. TCRdb called the multiplex PCR reads again in MiXCR, with one record for every CDR3 protein. The sample lists 500,000 to 600,000 distinct CDR3 sequences, roughly 46% occurring once. Material: peripheral blood or thyroid tissue (not recorded which). Source of these receptors: a woman aged 18-29 years with Graves' hyperthyroidism.

V is TRBV20-1 and J is TRBJ1-5, with D possibly matching TRBD1 (5 bases). With 4 bases removed from V and 2 bases from J, the gap between germline ends came to 12 bases. Germline loops: CDR1 DFQATT, CDR2 SNEGSKA (reference sequence). This CDR3 comprises 14 residues. CDR3 bases: TGCAGTGCTACGGGACTAGCGGGCAATCAGCCCCAGCATTTT. It translates to CSATGLAGNQPQHF.

This clonotype was observed many times. The chain employs TRBV15 and TRBJ1-3; TRBD1 aligns across 10 bases. Trimming took 3 bases from V and 2 from J; bases not matched to a gene: 13. The CDR3 runs 19 residues. The germline V gene encodes CDR1 LNHNV and CDR2 YYDKDF (reference sequence). The CDR3 region is CATSSMGTGEGFPGNTIYF. CDR3 DNA: TGTGCCACCAGCAGCATGGGGACAGGGGAAGGCTTCCCTGGAAACACCATATATTTT.